The present entry profiles one T cell receptor (beta chain) with its context. Its antigen is not identified. This entry is derived from a study of cytomegalovirus exposure and HLA in healthy donors. Broader study findings: In a later analysis, donors in an Asian-associated ancestry cluster reportedly had fewer N-insertions in productive TCRs than the cohort mean. Within a later analysis, the majority of CMV-associated TCR beta chains appeared HLA-restricted. The classifier reportedly diagnosed cytomegalovirus status with high specificity and sensitivity.

This PCR relied on a set of 60 Vbeta primers and 13 Jbeta primers. Sequenced by immunoSEQ multiplex PCR; TCRdb stores in-frame clones only, minus some. The repertoire has 150,000 to 250,000 clones, 70% to 90% of them found once; the top ten carry approximately 2.2%. The sequenced sample consisted of PBMCs. The TCR was taken from a woman aged 50 to 65 in good health and CMV-seronegative.

The CDR3 region is CASSLAQGPYGYTF. The DNA for the CDR3 is TGTGCCAGCAGCTTAGCGCAGGGGCCCTATGGCTACACCTTC. V and J are TRBV7-9 and TRBJ1-2; possibly TRBD1 for D (6 bases). The CDR3 sequence is 14 residues long. Germline-derived CDR1 and CDR2 are SEHNR and FQNEAQ (reference sequence). Trimming stripped 0 bases from V and 4 bases from J, with 9 bases between.